A single sample is the source of the 25 T cell receptor beta chains below, sequenced in a study of blood T cell repertoires in COVID-19 (dated by TCRdb to the early 2020s). Preparation of the library involved the immunoSEQ multiplex PCR assay. Held by TCRdb, this immuneACCESS table contains in-frame sequences only and omits some clones. Under half of the omission traces to an unresolved V gene where checked; the cause of the rest is unknown. The sample records 300,000 to 350,000 clones, 80% to 90% of which are singletons. The top ten clonotypes cover about 5% of the sample. Sequenced material: PBMCs or T cells enriched from blood (not recorded which). The receptors derive from a man between 25 and 39 years old who had recovered from COVID-19.

The V call is TRBV2, the J call TRBJ2-6, with 9 positions matching TRBD2. CDR1 and CDR2 (germline): SNHLY, FYNNEI. Trimming cost V 7 bases and J 4 bases; bases outside gene matches: 5. The length of the CDR3 is 15 residues. CDR3 sequence (DNA): TGTGCCAGCATTAGAGGGACTAGCGGGGCCAACGTCCTGACTTTC. It yields the protein CASIRGTSGANVLTF.

The V gene is TRBV4-1, the J gene TRBJ1-6; D is ambiguous. Trimming cost V 0 bases and J 3 bases, with 3 bases left between them. The CDR3 spans 14 residues. From germline, CDR1 is MGHRA and CDR2 YSYEKL. CDR3 in amino acids: CASSQDSYNSPLHF. CDR3 bases: TGCGCCAGCAGCCAAGACAGCTATAATTCACCCCTCCACTTT.

The chain combines TRBV30 with TRBJ2-7, with 12 bases fitting TRBD2. In germline, CDR1 is GTSNPN, CDR2 SVGIG (reference sequence). This CDR3 is built from 15 residues. With 1 base clipped from V and 3 bases from J, the junction kept 4 bases outside the gene matches. In nucleotides, the CDR3 is TGTGCCTGGAGTGCTTCACTAGCGGGGGGCTACGAGCAGTACTTC. It specifies CAWSASLAGGYEQYF.

V and J are TRBV24-1 and TRBJ2-3, with TRBD2 matching 12 bases. J lost 4 bases, V lost 5 bases, and 6 bases had no gene match. This CDR3 is built from 16 residues. CDR1 is KGHDR and CDR2 is SFDVKD in the germline V gene. For the CDR3, the DNA is TGTGCCACCAGTGCCTTACTAGCGGGGGGCTCAGATACGCAGTATTTT. As protein: CATSALLAGGSDTQYF.

This chain connects TRBV28 to TRBJ1-2, with D maybe TRBD1 (6 bases). Germline V lookup: CDR1 MDHEN, CDR2 SYDVKM. V was shortened by 4 bases and J by 4 bases, with 16 bases between the two germline ends. This CDR3 is 15 amino acids long. The CDR3 loop reads CASSSNGQPPYGYTF. Written as DNA, the CDR3 is TGTGCCAGCAGTTCGAACGGACAGCCTCCCTATGGCTACACCTTC.

The V call is TRBV19, the J call TRBJ1-5, with TRBD1 matching 8 bases. Germline V lookup: CDR1 LNHDA, CDR2 SQIVND (reference sequence). The CDR3 is 16 amino acids. The ends lost 0 bases at V and 7 bases at J; junction bases unmatched: 8. Here the CDR3 DNA reads TGTGCCAGTAGTATAGATGGAGGACAGGGAAGCCAGCCCCAGCATTTT. This gives the protein CASSIDGGQGSQPQHF.

The chain carries TRBV5-1 and TRBJ1-3, with TRBD1 matching over 7 bases. CDR1 SGHRS and CDR2 YFSETQ come from the germline V gene. The CDR3 spans 15 residues. J gave up 0 bases and V 3 bases, and 3 bases lay outside the gene matches. In DNA, the CDR3 is TGCGCCAGCAGCTCAGACAGGGTCTCTGGAAACACCATATATTTT. This sequence encodes CASSSDRVSGNTIYF.

This clone has only a few counts. The chain joins TRBV14 to TRBJ1-5; the D gene is possibly TRBD1 (5 bases). CDR1 is SGHDN and CDR2 is FVKESK in the germline V gene. This CDR3 has 14 amino acids. Trimming stripped 3 bases from V and 7 bases from J, with 13 bases between. CDR3 loop: CASSHTGLNQPQHF. The CDR3, as DNA: TGTGCCAGCAGCCATACAGGTTTAAACCAGCCCCAGCATTTT.

This chain links TRBV19 with TRBJ2-3; TRBD2 agrees at 8 bases. Germline CDR1 is LNHDA and CDR2 is SQIVND (reference sequence). V shed 6 bases, J shed 7 bases, and the junction held 12 bases outside the gene matches. The CDR3 length is 15 residues. The CDR3 loop is CASRDRGGGINTQYF. The CDR3 DNA reads as TGTGCCAGTAGAGACCGGGGGGGCGGTATAAATACGCAGTATTTT.

V and J are TRBV2 and TRBJ1-1; TRBD1 agrees at 7 bases. The CDR3 sequence is 15 residues long. Germline CDR1 is SNHLY and CDR2 is FYNNEI. V trimming: 3 bases; J trimming: 4 bases; junction bases outside the gene matches: 8. CDR3 residues: CASSERQGVGTEAFF. Written as DNA, the CDR3 is TGTGCCAGCAGTGAGCGGCAGGGGGTTGGCACTGAAGCTTTCTTT. The full variable domain, completed using reference TRBV2 and TRBJ1-1, is EPEVTQTPSHQVTQMGQEVILRCVPISNHLYFYWYRQILGQKVEFLVSFYNNEISEKSEIFDDQFSVERPDGSNFTLKIRSTKLEDSAMYFCASSERQGVGTEAFFGQGTRLTVV.

Here the CDR3 DNA reads TGCGCCAGCAACCAGGACAGCTACAATGAGCAGTTCTTC. Translating gives CASNQDSYNEQFF. The V gene is TRBV10-1, the J gene TRBJ2-1; D perhaps matches TRBD1 (6 bases). Germline assignment: CDR1 WNHNN and CDR2 SYGVQD (reference sequence). The ends were cut back, 7 bases at V and 3 bases at J, with 10 bases in the middle. This CDR3 contains 13 residues.

The chain links TRBV7-8 to TRBJ2-1, with D perhaps TRBD1 (6 bases). V lost 0 bases to trimming and J lost 15 bases, with 18 bases between them. The CDR3 sequence is 14 residues long. Germline V lookup: CDR1 SGHVS, CDR2 FQNEAQ. The chain's CDR3 is CASSLALGRGGVFF. The CDR3, as DNA: TGTGCCAGCAGCTTAGCATTAGGCAGGGGTGGGGTGTTCTTC.

In DNA, the CDR3 is TGTGCCAGTAGCACACAGGGGTTTGGAAACACCATATATTTT. Protein sequence: CASSTQGFGNTIYF. The gene calls are TRBV19 and TRBJ1-3; 7 bases agree with TRBD1. CDR3 length equals 14 residues. CDR1 is LNHDA, CDR2 SQIVND, per germline (reference sequence). With 6 bases clipped from V and 3 bases from J, the junction kept 5 bases outside the gene matches.

The chain joins TRBV4-1 to TRBJ2-1, with 7 bases matching TRBD1. The ends lost 1 base at V and 2 bases at J; junction bases unmatched: 5. The length of the CDR3 is 16 residues. CDR1 MGHRA and CDR2 YSYEKL come from the germline V gene. This chain's CDR3 is CASSQAGGQAYNEQFF. In DNA, the CDR3 is TGCGCCAGCAGCCAAGCCGGCGGACAGGCCTACAATGAGCAGTTCTTC.

The genes are TRBV7-9 and TRBJ1-1; 9 bases fit TRBD1. The CDR3 is 13 amino acids. Unmatched junction bases numbered 8, after V lost 4 bases and J lost 11 bases. CDR1 and CDR2 from the germline V gene are SEHNR and FQNEAQ (reference sequence). For the CDR3, the DNA is TGTGCCAGCAGCTCCTACACAGGGGGCAGGGCTTTCTTT. The encoded protein is CASSSYTGGRAFF. The full variable domain, in which reference TRBV7-9 and TRBJ1-1 provide the parts outside the CDR3, is DTGVSQNPRHKITKRGQNVTFRCDPISEHNRLYWYRQTLGQGPEFLTYFQNEAQLEKSRLLSDRFSAERPKGSFSTLEIQRTEQGDSAMYLCASSSYTGGRAFFGQGTRLTVV.

The chain has TRBV19 and TRBJ1-4; D might be TRBD1 (5 bases). Trimming removed 3 bases from V and 8 bases from J, with 13 bases in between. Germline V lookup: CDR1 LNHDA, CDR2 SQIVND (reference sequence). The CDR3 covers 14 residues. The CDR3: CASSIGQGIEKLFF. The CDR3 DNA sequence: TGTGCCAGTAGTATTGGCCAGGGAATCGAAAAACTGTTTTTT.

This clone occurred once. The chain combines TRBV7-9 with TRBJ2-7; 12 bases agree with TRBD1. Germline V gene sequence: CDR1 SEHNR, CDR2 FQNEAQ (reference sequence). This CDR3 is built from 16 residues. Trimming took 5 bases from V and 7 from J; bases not matched to a gene: 12. The CDR3 sequence: CASSPSAGQGAREQYF. The CDR3 DNA sequence: TGTGCCAGCAGCCCTTCCGCGGGACAGGGGGCGCGGGAGCAGTACTTC.

The CDR3 DNA reads TGTGCCATCAGGGACCGGGACACCCAAATGTTCTCTTTCTTT. Its protein product is CAIRDRDTQMFSFF. The chain is built from TRBV10-3 and TRBJ1-1; D is perhaps TRBD1 (6 bases). The CDR3 runs 14 residues. Trimming pared 6 bases from V and 12 bases from J, leaving 23 bases between. The germline CDR1 and CDR2 sequences are ENHRY and SYGVKD.

This clone was picked up one time. V usage is TRBV5-1 and J usage is TRBJ2-1; D not resolved. Germline CDR1 reads SGHRS; CDR2 reads YFSETQ. The CDR3 runs to 12 residues. V lost 4 bases to trimming and J lost 3 bases, with 5 bases between them. The CDR3 DNA sequence: TGCGCCAGCAGCCAGAACTACAATGAGCAGTTCTTC. This encodes CASSQNYNEQFF.

The chain combines TRBV7-9 with TRBJ1-6, with D possibly matching TRBD1 (6 bases). Trimming removed 5 bases from V and 7 bases from J, with 15 bases in between. The CDR3 spans 15 residues. CDR1 is SEHNR, CDR2 FQNEAQ, per germline (reference sequence). The CDR3 nucleotides read TGTGCCAGCAGCAGGGGGGACTTAGGGAATTCACCCCTCCACTTT. This sequence encodes CASSRGDLGNSPLHF.

This clone has more than one count but fewer than ten. The chain has TRBV3-1 (or the pseudogene TRBV3-2) and TRBJ1-5; D uncertain. The V gene's germline CDR1 is LGHDT and CDR2 YNNKEL (reference sequence). V shed 2 bases and J shed 6 bases, with 14 bases lying between them. This CDR3 spans 15 amino acids. In DNA, the CDR3 is TGTGCCAGCAGCCAAATGGCTGATGCATCTCAGCCCCAGCATTTT. Its protein product is CASSQMADASQPQHF.

This clone was seen a single time. The chain combines TRBV27 with TRBJ1-5, with unresolved D. This CDR3 is built from 16 residues. Trimming left V 5 bases short and J 3 bases short, with 17 bases between. Germline CDR1 is MNHEY and CDR2 is SMNVEV (reference sequence). CDR3 amino acids: CASSSLWGGFNQPQHF. The DNA of the CDR3 is TGTGCCAGCAGTAGCCTCTGGGGAGGCTTCAATCAGCCCCAGCATTTT.

V usage is TRBV5-1 and J usage is TRBJ2-7, with TRBD2 identical over 11 bases. CDR3 length: 16 residues. V lost 5 bases to trimming and J lost 5 bases; unmatched junction nucleotides: 12. From germline, CDR1 is SGHRS and CDR2 YFSETQ. The DNA of the CDR3 is TGCGCCAGCAGACGCGGTAGCGGGGGGGCCGAAAACGAGCAGTACTTC. Protein product: CASRRGSGGAENEQYF. Full variable domain (outside the CDR3, taken from reference TRBV5-1 and TRBJ2-7): KAGVTQTPRYLIKTRGQQVTLSCSPISGHRSVSWYQQTPGQGLQFLFEYFSETQRNKGNFPGRFSGRQFSNSRSEMNVSTLELGDSALYLCASRRGSGGAENEQYFGPGTRLTVT.

The CDR3 nucleotides read TGTGCCAGCAGCTTTTCCCAGGGGACTGAAGCTTTCTTT. Its protein is CASSFSQGTEAFF. This chain joins TRBV7-9 and TRBJ1-1; TRBD1 is a possible D gene (6 bases). The CDR3 contains 13 residues. V lost 3 bases and J lost 5, with 10 bases in between. Germline V gene lookup returns CDR1 SEHNR and CDR2 FQNEAQ (reference sequence).

The rearrangement uses TRBV7-9 and TRBJ1-1; D not certain. Trimming took 3 bases from V and 1 from J, leaving 9 bases between them. Germline V gene sequence: CDR1 SEHNR, CDR2 FQNEAQ (reference sequence). CDR3 length: 14 amino acids. In DNA form, the CDR3 reads TGTGCCAGCAGCTTGTATCCGGGGAACACTGAAGCTTTCTTT. It specifies CASSLYPGNTEAFF.